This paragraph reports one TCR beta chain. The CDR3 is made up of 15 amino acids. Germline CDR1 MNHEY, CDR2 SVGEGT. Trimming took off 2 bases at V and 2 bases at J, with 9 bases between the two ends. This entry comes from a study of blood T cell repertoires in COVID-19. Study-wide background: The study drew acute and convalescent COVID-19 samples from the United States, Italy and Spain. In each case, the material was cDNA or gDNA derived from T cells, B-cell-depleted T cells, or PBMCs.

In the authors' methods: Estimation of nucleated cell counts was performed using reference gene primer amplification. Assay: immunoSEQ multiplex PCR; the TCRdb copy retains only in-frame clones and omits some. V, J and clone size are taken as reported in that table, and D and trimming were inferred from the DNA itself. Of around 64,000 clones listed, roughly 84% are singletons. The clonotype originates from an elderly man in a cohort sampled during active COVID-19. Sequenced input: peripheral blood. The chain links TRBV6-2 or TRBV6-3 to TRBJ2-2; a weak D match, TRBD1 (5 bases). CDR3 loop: CASSYGRVNTGELFF. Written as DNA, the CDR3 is TGTGCCAGCAGTTACGGCAGGGTAAACACCGGGGAGCTGTTTTTT.